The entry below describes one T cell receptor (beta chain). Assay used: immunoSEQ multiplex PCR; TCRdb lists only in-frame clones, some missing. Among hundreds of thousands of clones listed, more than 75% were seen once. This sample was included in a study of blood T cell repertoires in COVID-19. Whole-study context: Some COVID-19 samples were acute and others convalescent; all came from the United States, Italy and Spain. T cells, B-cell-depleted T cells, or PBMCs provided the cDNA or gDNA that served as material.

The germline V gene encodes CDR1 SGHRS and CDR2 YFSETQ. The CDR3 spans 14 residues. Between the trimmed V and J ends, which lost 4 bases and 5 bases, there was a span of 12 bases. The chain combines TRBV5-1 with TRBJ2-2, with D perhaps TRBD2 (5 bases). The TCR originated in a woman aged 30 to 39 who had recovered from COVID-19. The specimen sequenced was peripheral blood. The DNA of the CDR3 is TGCGCCAGCAGCCAACTCACTAGTACCGGGGAGCTGTTTTTT. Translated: CASSQLTSTGELFF.